Following are 8 T cell receptor beta chains from one sample sequenced in a study of blood T cell repertoires in COVID-19. Generated by immunoSEQ multiplex PCR, the TCRdb table keeps only in-frame clones and is missing some. The data contain more than 350,000 clones, roughly 90% of them seen just once; the ten biggest clones take up roughly 1.4%. The sequencing sample was made of PBMCs or T cells enriched from blood (not recorded which). The source is a woman younger than 35 who had been exposed to COVID-19.

V gene TRBV4-3 combines with J gene TRBJ1-4; no reliable D call. V gave up 0 bases and J gave up 7 bases, with 15 bases separating them. Germline CDR1 reads LGHNA; CDR2 reads YSLEER. The CDR3 sequence is 16 residues long. The CDR3 region has the DNA TGCGCCAGCAGCCAAGAGACCAGTGGATCGGGTGAAAAACTGTTTTTT. It yields the protein CASSQETSGSGEKLFF.

This CDR3 is CASRRTELNTGELFF. The DNA for the CDR3 is TGTGCCAGCAGAAGGACAGAATTGAACACCGGGGAGCTGTTTTTT. The chain uses TRBV6-5 and TRBJ2-2, with D perhaps matching TRBD1 (6 bases). V lost 6 bases to trimming and J lost 1 base, with 12 bases between them. CDR3 size: 15 residues. CDR1 is MNHEY and CDR2 is SVGAGI in the germline V gene.

V gene TRBV6-5 combines with J gene TRBJ1-3; D possibly corresponds to TRBD1 (5 bases). From germline, CDR1 is MNHEY and CDR2 SVGAGI. Trimming cost V 5 bases and J 3 bases, with 11 bases left between them. CDR3 length: 14 residues. The CDR3 region has the DNA TGTGCCAGCAGTCAGGGAGGTAGTGGAAACACCATATATTTT. It specifies CASSQGGSGNTIYF.

The V call is TRBV7-6, the J call TRBJ2-7; 7 bases match TRBD2. The CDR3 totals 15 residues. Per the germline V gene, CDR1 is SGHVS and CDR2 is FNYEAQ. Germline trimming cut 4 bases from V and 6 bases from J; bases unmatched to any gene: 12. CDR3 coding DNA: TGTGCCAGCAGCTCTGGGGGGGGAACCTTGTTCGAGCAGTACTTC. Protein: CASSSGGGTLFEQYF.

V and J are TRBV29-1 and TRBJ1-2; possible D gene TRBD1, 5 bases. CDR3 size: 17 residues. V was trimmed by 1 base and J by 1 base, leaving 19 bases between them. Germline V gene lookup returns CDR1 SQVTM and CDR2 ANQGSEA. CDR3 sequence: CSVEGKGSESFNYGYTF. In nucleotides, the CDR3 is TGCAGCGTTGAAGGGAAGGGGTCAGAATCATTTAACTATGGCTACACCTTC. Complete variable domain (other parts from reference TRBV29-1 and TRBJ1-2): SAVISQKPSRDICQRGTSLTIQCQVDSQVTMMFWYRQQPGQSLTLIATANQGSEATYESGFVIDKFPISRPNLTFSTLTVSNMSPEDSSIYLCSVEGKGSESFNYGYTFGSGTRLTVV.

The chain is built from TRBV11-2 and TRBJ2-1, with TRBD2 as a possible D gene (6 bases). This CDR3 comprises 14 residues. The V gene's germline CDR1 is SGHAT and CDR2 FQNNGV. Between the trimmed V and J ends, which lost 2 bases and 6 bases, there was a span of 11 bases. The CDR3 sequence: CASSLSLASNEQFF. Here the CDR3 DNA reads TGTGCCAGCAGCTTAAGTCTAGCGAGCAATGAGCAGTTCTTC. Complete variable domain (other parts from reference TRBV11-2 and TRBJ2-1): EAGVAQSPRYKIIEKRQSVAFWCNPISGHATLYWYQQILGQGPKLLIQFQNNGVVDDSQLPKDRFSAERLKGVDSTLKIQPAKLEDSAVYLCASSLSLASNEQFFGPGTRLTVL.

The chain carries TRBV2 and TRBJ2-5; 7 bases map to TRBD2. The CDR3 extends over 15 amino acids. The junction had 10 bases not matched to a gene; V was cut back by 7 bases and J by 2 bases. From germline, CDR1 is SNHLY and CDR2 FYNNEI. For the CDR3, the DNA is TGTGCCAGCAAACTAGCGTCGATACCTCAAGAGACCCAGTACTTC. It specifies CASKLASIPQETQYF.

The chain carries TRBV28 and TRBJ2-7; a possible D gene is TRBD2 (5 bases). The germline V gene encodes CDR1 MDHEN and CDR2 SYDVKM. The CDR3 has 12 residues. Deletions cut 7 bases from V and 3 bases from J, with 10 bases between. The CDR3, as DNA: TGTGCCAGCAAGGGCGGACTCTACGAGCAGTACTTC. Amino acids: CASKGGLYEQYF.